The 7 T cell receptor beta chains below all came from one sample that was sequenced in a study of blood T cell repertoires in COVID-19. TCRdb keeps only in-frame clones here, not all; method: immunoSEQ multiplex PCR. In the table there are around 59,000 clones, under 80% of which are singletons. Sequences were obtained from peripheral blood. The source of these receptors is a human donor in a cohort sampled during active COVID-19.

The chain couples TRBV5-1 to TRBJ2-7; D call uncertain. The CDR3 has 12 residues. V shed 2 bases and J shed 4 bases, with 7 bases lying between them. Germline CDR1 and CDR2: SGHRS and YFSETQ. This chain's CDR3 is CASSFSGYEQYF. The CDR3 coding sequence is TGCGCCAGCAGCTTCTCCGGGTACGAGCAGTACTTC.

The gene calls are TRBV6-5 and TRBJ2-5, with 7 nucleotides matching TRBD1. The germline CDR1 and CDR2 sequences are MNHEY and SVGAGI. CDR3 length equals 14 residues. After removal of 6 bases from V and 2 bases from J, the junction contained 6 bases not matched to a gene. DNA for the CDR3: TGTGCCAGCAGCCGTGGGACAGTACAAGAGACCCAGTACTTC. Its translation: CASSRGTVQETQYF.

This clone is classed as medium-sized (0.01 to 0.1%). A read error may account for a junction end that differs from germline. The chain recombines TRBV6-1 with TRBJ1-4; weak D call: TRBD1 (5 bases). The germline V gene encodes CDR1 MNHNS and CDR2 SASEGT. This CDR3 is 17 amino acids long. DNA of the CDR3: TGTGCCAGCTGTGACGCTCGGGGAGGGGCAACTAATGAAAAACTGTTTTTT. Residues: CASCDARGGATNEKLFF.

This rearrangement joins TRBV9 to TRBJ2-1, with a weak D call TRBD2 (6 bases). This CDR3 has 19 residues. The germline gives CDR1 SGDLS, CDR2 YYNGEE. The V and J ends lost 1 base and 9 bases respectively, with 29 bases between them. The chain's CDR3 is CASSVTAPHSGGKTGEQFF. CDR3 DNA sequence: TGTGCCAGCAGCGTAACGGCGCCCCACTCGGGCGGGAAGACGGGTGAGCAGTTCTTC.

The chain combines TRBV27 with TRBJ2-7; 7 bases fit TRBD1. The CDR3 loop spans 14 amino acids. The V gene's germline CDR1 is MNHEY and CDR2 SMNVEV (reference sequence). V lost 3 bases, J lost 1 base, and 3 bases stayed unmatched. The chain's CDR3 is CASSLGQLSYEQYF. CDR3 sequence (DNA): TGTGCCAGCAGTTTGGGACAGTTATCCTACGAGCAGTACTTC.

CDR3 DNA sequence: TGTGCCAGCAGCACCCGGGCGGGGACGCTAGGCGAGCAGTACTTC. It specifies CASSTRAGTLGEQYF. The rearrangement uses TRBV7-9 and TRBJ2-7, with D perhaps TRBD2 (6 bases). The CDR3 has 15 amino acids. Germline loops: CDR1 SEHNR, CDR2 FQNEAQ (reference sequence). V lost 5 bases to trimming and J lost 6 bases, with 20 bases between them.

The chain recombines TRBV28 with TRBJ1-2; TRBD1 agrees at 9 bases. Per germline, CDR1 MDHEN and CDR2 SYDVKM. The CDR3 covers 15 residues. V lost 6 bases, J lost 4 bases, and 9 bases stayed unmatched. CDR3 in DNA: TGTGCCAGCAGATCACAGGGGGCGGCCCTCTATGGCTACACCTTC. As protein: CASRSQGAALYGYTF.